The clone carrying this T cell receptor (beta chain) has more than one count but fewer than ten. Its specificity is not known. The data are from a study of CD8+ T cells in alopecia areata. Study-level results: Many of the expanded lesional clones endured in scalp and blood while on tofacitinib.

CDR3 length: 16 residues. The germline gives CDR1 MGHDK, CDR2 SYGVNS. V was clipped by 2 bases and J by 7 bases, with 18 bases between them. As to treatment: oral pan-JAK inhibitor, 5-10 mg twice daily. The sequencing template was cDNA reverse transcribed from extracted RNA. Assay: immunoSEQ multiplex PCR; the TCRdb copy retains only in-frame clones and omits some. In the table there are about 180,000 clones, roughly 63% of which are singletons. The receptor was isolated from a human donor with alopecia areata. J is TRBJ2-1 and V is TRBV25-1, with D possibly TRBD1 on 5 matching bases. The sample here was CD4+ T cells sorted from blood, taken at week 56, from a patient treated with tofacitinib. CDR3 sequence (DNA): TGTGCCAGCAGTGAAATGATAGGACAATCGGGTAATGAGCAGTTCTTC. Translated, it gives CASSEMIGQSGNEQFF.